This entry describes one T cell receptor beta chain. Its matching antigen is unknown. The time point denotes: baseline, week 1 (first vaccination visit). Treatment meaning: pre-vaccination baseline after standard-of-care therapy. Diagnosis in the donors showed new WHO grade 3 or 4 astrocytomas that were IDH1-mutant and ATRX-lost. The sample is drawn from a study of a mutant IDH1 vaccine in newly diagnosed glioma. Study information: Patients' prior therapy spanned radiotherapy, temozolomide, or both; most underwent both.

Study findings and constraints: Apparently unrelated to pseudoprogression were changes in the top peripheral T cell clonotypes.

The CDR3 is 14 amino acids. CDR1 is SGHDN, CDR2 FVKESK, per germline. Generated by immunoSEQ multiplex PCR, the TCRdb table keeps only in-frame clones and is missing some. Among approximately 88,000 clones listed, roughly 77% were seen once. The receptor was derived from a man aged 35-49 years with glioma. This chain uses TRBV14 with TRBJ2-5; 8 bases are a match to TRBD1. The DNA matches TRBJ2-7 better at its end, which makes the J call doubtful. Sequencing was performed on PBMCs, taken from a glioma patient treated with radiotherapy, temozolomide or both. The CDR3: CASRRTGTTYEQYF. The CDR3 bases are TGTGCCAGCAGAAGGACAGGGACGACCTACGAGCAGTACTTC.